This T cell receptor (beta chain) appears in the sequencing data of a study of shared clonotypes between healthy human individuals. The germline CDR1 and CDR2 sequences are LGHNA and YSLEER. Between the trimmed V and J ends, which lost 2 bases and 1 base, there was a span of 16 bases. The CDR3 covers 17 residues. Assay: immunoSEQ multiplex PCR; the TCRdb copy retains only in-frame clones and omits some. The sample lists about 2.2 million clones; just over 90% were seen once. Terminally differentiated effector memory CD45RA+ cells were excluded from the naive CD8 cells, which were CD45RO-negative and positively selected for CCR7.

The chain has TRBV4-3 and TRBJ2-3; D may be TRBD1 (6 bases). This TCR derives from a man aged 18 to 35 in good health. Some clones in this sample may be carry-over from other donors' samples. The sequenced sample consisted of naive CD8+ T cells from PBMCs. CDR3 nucleotides: TGCGCCAGCAGCCAAATCGGAGACGAGGGGGGCACAGATACGCAGTATTTT. It specifies CASSQIGDEGGTDTQYF.